One and the same sample provided the 19 T cell receptor beta chains below, sequenced in a study of cytomegalovirus exposure and HLA in healthy donors. PCR used 60 Vbeta primers and 13 Jbeta primers. TCRdb's copy holds only in-frame clones and misses some; the assay was immunoSEQ multiplex PCR. The sample lists tens of thousands of clones, around three fifths occurring once. Sequencing was done on a sample of PBMCs. Source of these receptors: a man between 25 and 39 years old in good health and CMV-seronegative.

The chain uses TRBV10-3 and TRBJ2-2; TRBD2 matches at 11 bases. The germline V gene has CDR1 ENHRY and CDR2 SYGVKD. This CDR3 comprises 15 residues. V lost 9 bases to trimming and J lost 2 bases; unmatched junction nucleotides: 5. The DNA for the CDR3 is TGTGCCATGCTAGCGGGAGGAGTAAACACCGGGGAGCTGTTTTTT. Translated: CAMLAGGVNTGELFF.

The V call is TRBV7-3, the J call TRBJ2-5, with TRBD1 as a possible D gene (5 bases). The CDR3 spans 13 residues. V lost 5 bases and J 4 bases, leaving 11 bases between the germline ends. Germline V gene data show CDR1 as SGHTA and CDR2 as FQGTGA. The CDR3 coding sequence is TGTGCCAGCAGCAGGGGAAGTAGAGAGACCCAGTACTTC. Translation: CASSRGSRETQYF.

This chain joins TRBV29-1 and TRBJ2-2, with 11 bases lining up with TRBD1. CDR3 size: 15 residues. Germline V gives CDR1 SQVTM, CDR2 ANQGSEA. Losses at the gene ends were 4 bases for V and 4 bases for J; bases not matched to a gene: 5. CDR3 nucleotide sequence: TGCAGCGTTGGTGGCGGACAGGGGGCCACCGGGGAGCTGTTTTTT. Encoded protein: CSVGGGQGATGELFF.

This clone has only one observation. This sequence joins TRBV19 and TRBJ2-1; 9 nucleotides line up with TRBD2. Germline V CDR1 and CDR2: LNHDA, SQIVND (reference sequence). The CDR3 is 15 residues long. The trim removed 5 bases at V and 7 bases at J, leaving 9 bases unmatched. CDR3 nucleotides: TGTGCCAGTAGTTCCCTGGCGGGGGGGCAGAATGAGCAGTTCTTC. It codes for CASSSLAGGQNEQFF.

The V call is TRBV7-8, the J call TRBJ2-1, with D possibly matching TRBD2 (6 bases). Germline CDR1 SGHVS, CDR2 FQNEAQ. V lost 0 bases and J 7 bases, leaving 19 bases between the germline ends. The CDR3 loop spans 17 amino acids. The chain's CDR3 is CASSLALLAKRSNEQFF. The CDR3 bases are TGTGCCAGCAGCTTAGCGCTTCTAGCGAAAAGGAGTAATGAGCAGTTCTTC. Variable domain in full (rest from reference TRBV7-8 and TRBJ2-1): GAGVSQSPRYKVAKRGQDVALRCDPISGHVSLFWYQQALGQGPEFLTYFQNEAQLDKSGLPSDRFFAERPEGSVSTLKIQRTQQEDSAVYLCASSLALLAKRSNEQFFGPGTRLTVL.

This clone came up a few times. The chain joins TRBV7-3 to TRBJ1-1; D is undetermined. The CDR3 length is 14 residues. Trimming took off 2 bases at V and 1 base at J, with 8 bases between the two ends. Germline loops: CDR1 SGHTA, CDR2 FQGTGA. CDR3 sequence: CASSLRPGNTEAFF. The DNA of the CDR3 is TGTGCCAGCAGCTTACGTCCAGGGAACACTGAAGCTTTCTTT.

Remarks on this clone: The junction departs from the called germline gene at one end, perhaps through a read error. The gene calls are TRBV7-9 and TRBJ2-5; 8 bases map to TRBD1. The germline gives CDR1 SEHNR, CDR2 FQNEAQ (reference sequence). The CDR3 has 16 amino acids. This CDR3 is CSSSWETGVLLETQYF. CDR3 coding DNA: TGTTCCAGCAGCTGGGAGACAGGGGTGTTGTTAGAGACCCAGTACTTC.

This clone was picked up a small number of times. The V gene is TRBV7-6, the J gene TRBJ1-1; TRBD1 aligns across 7 bases. The CDR3 is 16 residues long. V gave up 0 bases and J gave up 0 bases; unmatched junction bases: 4. CDR1 and CDR2 from the germline V gene are SGHVS and FNYEAQ. The CDR3 sequence is CASSLAQTGLNTEAFF. The CDR3 DNA follows: TGTGCCAGCAGCTTAGCCCAGACAGGGTTGAACACTGAAGCTTTCTTT.

The chain is built from TRBV18 and TRBJ1-5, with TRBD1 matching over 8 bases. The CDR3 has 16 amino acids. Germline V gene sequence: CDR1 KGHSH, CDR2 LQKENI. J gave up 0 bases and V 5 bases, and 6 bases lay outside the gene matches. The CDR3 sequence: CASSEQGAYSNQPQHF. CDR3 sequence (DNA): TGTGCCAGCTCAGAGCAGGGGGCCTATAGCAATCAGCCCCAGCATTTT. Complete variable domain (other parts from reference TRBV18 and TRBJ1-5): NAGVMQNPRHLVRRRGQEARLRCSPMKGHSHVYWYRQLPEEGLKFMVYLQKENIIDESGMPKERFSAEFPKEGPSILRIQQVVRGDSAAYFCASSEQGAYSNQPQHFGDGTRLSIL.

The chain has TRBV9 and TRBJ2-3, with a possible D match to TRBD2 (5 bases). Trimming took off 3 bases at V and 7 bases at J, with 18 bases between the two ends. Germline assignment: CDR1 SGDLS and CDR2 YYNGEE. This CDR3 has 15 residues. CDR3 loop: CASSDAASFGNTQYF. The CDR3, as DNA: TGTGCCAGCAGCGACGCCGCTAGCTTCGGGAATACGCAGTATTTT.

This clone showed up just once. The chain is built from TRBV11-3 and TRBJ2-5, with TRBD1 as a possible D gene (6 bases). Gene TRBJ2-7 matches the end of the DNA better, so the J call may be wrong. The length of the CDR3 is 13 residues. Germline CDR1 reads SGHNT; CDR2 reads YENEEA. Here the CDR3 reads CASSQDRTYEQYF. CDR3 DNA: TGTGCCAGCAGCCAAGACAGGACCTACGAGCAGTACTTC.

The genes are TRBV12-1 and TRBJ2-3; TRBD2, the table's D call, was not compared with the DNA. TRBV12-1 is listed as a pseudogene. This CDR3 region has 14 residues. CDR3 bases: TGTGCCAGCAGCTCTCGACTATTTGCAGATACGCAGTATTTT. Protein sequence: CASSSRLFADTQYF.

The gene calls are TRBV6-6 and TRBJ2-6; unclear D gene. The length of the CDR3 is 15 residues. CDR1 and CDR2 from the germline V gene are MNHNY and SVGAGI (reference sequence). The germline V and J ends were trimmed by 4 bases and 3 bases, with 10 bases remaining between them. In DNA form, the CDR3 reads TGTGCCAGCAGTTTTACAGCCGATGGGGCCAACGTCCTGACTTTC. Translated, it gives CASSFTADGANVLTF.

The chain combines TRBV10-3 with TRBJ2-7; TRBD2 might be the D (5 bases). The ends were cut back, 10 bases at V and 5 bases at J, with 27 bases in the middle. CDR1 is ENHRY, CDR2 SYGVKD, per germline. This CDR3 contains 16 residues. The CDR3 DNA sequence: TGTGCCACCCTCCCCACAAACCGGGAACGACACGACGAGCAGTACTTC. This codes for CATLPTNRERHDEQYF.

V and J are TRBV14 and TRBJ2-7, with 12 bases fitting TRBD2. The ends lost 3 bases at V and 0 bases at J; junction bases unmatched: 12. The CDR3 runs to 19 residues. Per germline, CDR1 SGHDN and CDR2 FVKESK. The CDR3 loop reads CASSQTSGSVFASSYEQYF. Written as DNA, the CDR3 is TGTGCCAGCAGCCAGACTAGCGGGAGTGTTTTTGCGAGCTCCTACGAGCAGTACTTC.

A few counts support this clone. This chain joins TRBV6-6 and TRBJ1-1, with 7 bases matching TRBD1. This CDR3 is 14 amino acids long. Germline-derived CDR1 and CDR2 are MNHNY and SVGAGI (reference sequence). Unmatched junction bases numbered 8, after V lost 5 bases and J lost 5 bases. CDR3 DNA sequence: TGTGCCAGCAGTGAGGCCCAGGGGGAGACTGAAGCTTTCTTT. Amino acids: CASSEAQGETEAFF.

The chain has TRBV7-6 and TRBJ2-5, with TRBD1 as a possible D gene (5 bases). Germline-derived CDR1 and CDR2 are SGHVS and FNYEAQ. The CDR3 sequence is 14 residues long. V was trimmed by 1 base and J by 5 bases, leaving 11 bases between them. For the CDR3, the DNA is TGTGCCAGCAGCTTAGTACAGGTTAAGGAGACCCAGTACTTC. Translated: CASSLVQVKETQYF.

Here the CDR3 reads CASSATSGNSGANVLTF. Written as DNA, the CDR3 is TGCGCCAGCAGTGCGACTAGCGGGAACTCTGGGGCCAACGTCCTGACTTTC. The chain recombines TRBV10-1 with TRBJ2-6, with 11 positions matching TRBD2. This CDR3 spans 17 amino acids. CDR1 WNHNN and CDR2 SYGVQD come from the germline V gene (reference sequence). V dropped 4 bases and J dropped 0; count of bases not matched to a gene: 2.

This clone has only a few counts. The chain joins TRBV28 to TRBJ2-3; 7 bases agree with TRBD1. The germline V gene has CDR1 MDHEN and CDR2 SYDVKM. The trim removed 3 bases at V and 1 base at J, leaving 1 base unmatched. CDR3 length: 14 residues. CDR3 bases: TGTGCCAGCAGTTTCGACAGGGGCACAGATACGCAGTATTTT. This gives the protein CASSFDRGTDTQYF.